The 15 T cell receptor beta chains in this list originate from one sample, sequenced in a study of metastatic and nonmetastatic thyroid tumors. Patients were all untreated before their thyroid surgery. Using MiXCR, TCRdb re-called clones from the PCR reads. The top ten clones hold under 25% of a sample with around 30,000 clones, 4% to 5% of them seen once. Sequencing was carried out using blood. The source is a female donor with papillary thyroid cancer or a benign thyroid nodule (not recorded which). Some clones in this sample may be carry-over from other donors' samples.

In its sample, this clone ranks as medium-sized (0.01 to 0.1%). V gene TRBV6-1 combines with J gene TRBJ2-3; 9 bases map to TRBD1. Germline assignment: CDR1 MNHNS and CDR2 SASEGT. V gave up 2 bases and J gave up 4 bases; unmatched junction bases: 7. This CDR3 has 16 amino acids. The CDR3 sequence is CASSELQGATADTQYF. In DNA form, the CDR3 reads TGTGCCAGCAGTGAACTACAGGGGGCGACCGCAGATACGCAGTATTTT.

This chain connects TRBV6-2 or TRBV6-3 to TRBJ1-2; 7 positions agree with TRBD1. CDR3 length: 15 residues. Per germline, CDR1 MNHEY and CDR2 SVGEGT. V lost 6 bases, J lost 4 bases, and 11 bases stayed unmatched. The CDR3: CASSIDRAQIYGYTF. The CDR3 coding sequence is TGTGCCAGCAGCATCGACAGGGCCCAAATCTATGGCTACACCTTC.

This clone turned up a few times. The gene calls are TRBV12-3 or TRBV12-4 and TRBJ1-1, with no clear D. V was cut by 5 bases and J by 2 bases, with 15 bases left in between. The CDR3 runs to 15 residues. This chain's CDR3 is CASSPPGQINTEAFF. The CDR3 DNA sequence: TGTGCCAGCAGTCCCCCGGGTCAAATAAACACTGAAGCTTTCTTT.

This clone was recorded a few times. The gene calls are TRBV20-1 and TRBJ2-4; D not certain. Trimming removed 3 bases at V and 0 bases at J, with 21 bases between. From germline, CDR1 is DFQATT and CDR2 SNEGSKA (reference sequence). This CDR3 is 18 amino acids long. In DNA, the CDR3 is TGCAGTGCTAGGACCCTGCTACAGTACAAACTAGCCAAAAACATTCAGTACTTC. It translates to CSARTLLQYKLAKNIQYF.

This clone was recorded at least ten times. The sample carries other DNA sequences with the same CDR3. V and J are TRBV9 and TRBJ2-2; no clear D. CDR1 and CDR2 from the germline V gene are SGDLS and YYNGEE. The CDR3 has 15 residues. V lost 4 bases and J lost 1, with 11 bases in between. The CDR3 sequence: CASSPRKMNTGELFF. DNA for the CDR3: TGTGCCAGCAGCCCCCGAAAGATGAACACCGGGGAGCTGTTTTTT.

This clone was seen ten or more times. The genes are TRBV29-1 and TRBJ2-7; a weak D match, TRBD2 (5 bases). Deletions cut 4 bases from V and 8 bases from J, with 12 bases between. Germline CDR1 reads SQVTM; CDR2 reads ANQGSEA. CDR3 length: 11 residues. CDR3 bases: TGCAGCGTTGGGAGCGGATACAAGCAGTACTTC. Translation gives CSVGSGYKQYF.

In regard to this clone: The conserved closing phenylalanine or tryptophan is absent in this CDR3, likely reflecting a read error. The V and J genes are TRBV28 and TRBJ1-2; TRBD1 matches 9 bases. The V gene's germline CDR1 is MDHEN and CDR2 SYDVKM. CDR3 size: 12 residues. Germline trimming cut 7 bases from V and 8 bases from J; bases unmatched to any gene: 5. The CDR3 DNA is TGTGCCAGCAACGGACAGGGGTACGGCTACACCACC. Residues: CASNGQGYGYTT.

The chain employs TRBV20-1 and TRBJ2-7; D may correspond to TRBD1 or TRBD2 (5 bases each). The CDR3 covers 15 residues. Between the trimmed V and J ends, which lost 7 bases and 2 bases, there was a span of 21 bases. Germline CDR1 is DFQATT and CDR2 is SNEGSKA (reference sequence). The CDR3 loop is CSVLGHSGGAYEQYF. CDR3 coding DNA: TGCAGTGTTCTCGGGCATTCTGGGGGAGCCTACGAGCAGTACTTC.

The V call is TRBV12-3 or TRBV12-4, the J call TRBJ1-4; D is unclear. The CDR3 consists of 13 residues. The V end was cut by 5 bases, the J end by 0 bases, with 4 bases between. This CDR3 is CASSPSTNEKLFF. In DNA form, the CDR3 reads TGTGCCAGCAGTCCCTCAACTAATGAAAAACTGTTTTTT.

This clone was detected many times. The V gene is TRBV7-2, the J gene TRBJ2-1, with 8 positions matching TRBD2. This CDR3 comprises 16 residues. Germline V lookup: CDR1 SGHTA, CDR2 FQGNSA. With 3 bases clipped from V and 2 bases from J, the junction kept 6 bases outside the gene matches. The CDR3 nucleotides are TGTGCCAGCAGCTTGACGGCGGGAGGCCCCTACAATGAGCAGTTCTTC. It encodes CASSLTAGGPYNEQFF.

The chain is built from TRBV6-1 and TRBJ1-5; possible D gene TRBD1, 5 bases. Trimming cost V 4 bases and J 2 bases, with 6 bases left between them. CDR1 and CDR2 from the germline V gene are MNHNS and SASEGT. The CDR3 contains 13 residues. The CDR3, as DNA: TGTGCCAGCAGTGGAGGGGGCAATCAGCCCCAGCATTTT. Translating it yields CASSGGGNQPQHF.

This clone was detected many times. This sequence joins TRBV19 and TRBJ2-5; 9 bases line up with TRBD2. This CDR3 has 15 residues. The germline V gene encodes CDR1 LNHDA and CDR2 SQIVND (reference sequence). The J segment lost 5 bases and the V segment lost 7 bases, leaving 11 bases of the junction unmatched. The CDR3 DNA is TGTGCCAGTACGTTTCGTGCTAGCGGGAAGGAGACCCAGTACTTC. Its protein product is CASTFRASGKETQYF.

This clone is medium-sized in the sample. V usage is TRBV19 and J usage is TRBJ2-3, with 9 bases matching TRBD1. Unmatched junction bases numbered 6, after V lost 8 bases and J lost 3 bases. The CDR3 extends over 14 amino acids. Germline V lookup: CDR1 LNHDA, CDR2 SQIVND (reference sequence). The CDR3 sequence is CASESGQGTDTQYF. CDR3 DNA sequence: TGTGCCAGTGAATCGGGACAGGGAACAGATACGCAGTATTTT.

This clone was observed a handful of times. The chain employs TRBV10-1 and TRBJ2-7; TRBD2 aligns across 10 bases. Per the germline V gene, CDR1 is WNHNN and CDR2 is SYGVQD (reference sequence). The length of the CDR3 is 17 residues. V shed 6 bases and J 4 bases; nucleotides not matched to a gene: 15. CDR3 DNA sequence: TGCGCCAGCAGGTTAAATAGCGGGAGGTCTCGGTCATACGAGCAGTACTTC. Translated, it gives CASRLNSGRSRSYEQYF.

This clone rates as medium-sized. The chain combines TRBV2 with TRBJ2-7; D might be TRBD2 (5 bases). The CDR3 is made up of 12 amino acids. Trimming removed 6 bases at V and 3 bases at J, with 9 bases between. Per the germline V gene, CDR1 is SNHLY and CDR2 is FYNNEI. As DNA, the CDR3 is TGTGCCAGCAGCCTAGCTAACTACGAGCAGTACTTC. Amino acids: CASSLANYEQYF.